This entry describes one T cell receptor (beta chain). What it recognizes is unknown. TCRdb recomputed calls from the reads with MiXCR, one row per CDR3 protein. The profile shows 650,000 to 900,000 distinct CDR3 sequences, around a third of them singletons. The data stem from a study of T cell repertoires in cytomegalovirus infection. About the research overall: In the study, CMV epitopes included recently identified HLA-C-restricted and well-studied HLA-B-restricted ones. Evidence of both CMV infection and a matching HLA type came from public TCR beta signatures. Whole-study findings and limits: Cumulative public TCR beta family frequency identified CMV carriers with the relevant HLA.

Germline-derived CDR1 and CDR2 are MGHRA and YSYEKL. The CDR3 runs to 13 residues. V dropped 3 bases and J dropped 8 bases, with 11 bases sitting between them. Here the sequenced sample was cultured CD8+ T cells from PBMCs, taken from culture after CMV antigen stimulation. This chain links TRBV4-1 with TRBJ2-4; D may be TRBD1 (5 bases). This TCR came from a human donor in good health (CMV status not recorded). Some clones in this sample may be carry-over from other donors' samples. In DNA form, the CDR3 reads TGCGCCAGCAGCCAGACAGCTTCGGACATTCAGTACTTC. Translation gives CASSQTASDIQYF.